The rows below give T cell receptor beta chains drawn from one sample of a study of neurological immune-mediated disorders. Each CDR3 protein is one row after TCRdb ran MiXCR on the 5' RACE reads. This sample has tens of thousands of distinct CDR3 sequences, with under 8.5% found just once. Sequenced material: PBMCs. The receptors originated from a woman aged 40 to 50 in good health. Both conserved end residues are trimmed from each CDR3. Fields, in order: J gene, V gene, clone size, CDR3 protein. Size is stated as once, few, many or a size class.

J gene: TRBJ2-1
V gene: TRBV5-1
clone size: many
CDR3 protein: ASSLEGVEQF

J gene: TRBJ1-5
V gene: TRBV29-1
clone size: medium-sized
CDR3 protein: SVAERGWGQPQH

J gene: TRBJ2-3
V gene: TRBV20-1
clone size: many
CDR3 protein: SRLAGGPRVDTQY

J gene: TRBJ2-1
V gene: TRBV20-1
clone size: many
CDR3 protein: SPRESSYNEQF

J gene: TRBJ1-5
V gene: TRBV4-2
clone size: many
CDR3 protein: ASSQDRNGANGNQPQH

J gene: TRBJ2-1
V gene: TRBV6-2/TRBV6-3
clone size: many
CDR3 protein: ASSYLAGGPGENEQF

J gene: TRBJ2-1
V gene: TRBV12-3/TRBV12-4
clone size: few
CDR3 protein: ASTVDYNEQF

J gene: TRBJ1-2
V gene: TRBV7-9
clone size: many
CDR3 protein: ASSASTDSNYGYT

J gene: TRBJ2-5
V gene: TRBV5-1
clone size: many
CDR3 protein: ASSTIAALGETQY

J gene: TRBJ2-2
V gene: TRBV5-1
clone size: many
CDR3 protein: ASSRQGSDEF

J gene: TRBJ1-1
V gene: TRBV5-6
clone size: once
CDR3 protein: ASSLLGDGGTEAF

J gene: TRBJ2-1
V gene: TRBV5-1
clone size: many
CDR3 protein: ASSLFSGVEQF

J gene: TRBJ2-3
V gene: TRBV12-3/TRBV12-4
clone size: many
CDR3 protein: ASMLTSGRALPHSGTQY

J gene: TRBJ2-3
V gene: TRBV5-1
clone size: many
CDR3 protein: ASSEIGLAGGPVTDTQY

J gene: TRBJ2-1
V gene: TRBV4-1
clone size: many
CDR3 protein: ASSQGPASAYNEQF

J gene: TRBJ2-3
V gene: TRBV7-2
clone size: many
CDR3 protein: ASSGWTTPPDTQY

J gene: TRBJ2-5
V gene: TRBV5-1
clone size: many
CDR3 protein: ASSLAIAELQETQY

J gene: TRBJ2-1
V gene: TRBV29-1
clone size: many
CDR3 protein: SWGLSSYNEQF

J gene: TRBJ1-1
V gene: TRBV10-3
clone size: many
CDR3 protein: AISRDRDTEAF

J gene: TRBJ2-5
V gene: TRBV4-2
clone size: many
CDR3 protein: ASSQVHHGTGSQETQY